This T cell receptor (beta chain) was documented in a study of CD8+CD57+ T cells in acquired aplastic anemia. This clonotype has ten or more counts. Genomic DNA served as template for TCR beta VDJ and CDR3 profiling. TCRdb analysed the reads with MiXCR anew, one entry per CDR3 protein. The repertoire consists of about 150,000 distinct CDR3 sequences, with about 52% occurring once and the leading ten covering approximately 12%. The V gene lost 0 bases and the J gene lost 0 bases, with 9 bases spanning the gap. The length of the CDR3 is 15 residues. The germline CDR1 and CDR2 sequences are SGHNT and YYREEE (reference sequence). Patients picked for sequencing had shown CD8+CD57+ cell expansion detected by flow cytometry. No therapy was given to patients before blood sampling.

The specimen sequenced was sorted CD4+, CD8+, or CD8+CD57+ T cells (not recorded which) from PBMCs. The chain carries TRBV5-4 and TRBJ1-1; D unresolved. The TCR was taken from a human donor with aplastic anemia. CDR3 bases: TGTGCCAGCAGCTTGGGATTTACTTTGAACACTGAAGCTTTCTTT. It yields the protein CASSLGFTLNTEAFF.